This T cell receptor (beta chain) was obtained from a study of T cells in Graves' hyperthyroidism and ophthalmopathy. This clonotype has a count of ten or more. The junction does not match germline at one end; this may be a read error. What was amplified from RNA transcripts were TCR beta CDR3 regions. HTBI primers were the set used in a first-round RT-PCR of the TCR CDR3. TCRdb redid the calling of the multiplex PCR reads with MiXCR, one entry per CDR3 protein. Of 450,000 to 700,000 distinct CDR3 sequences in the sample, 46% were seen once. The CDR3 loop spans 15 amino acids. The germline gives CDR1 SSHAT, CDR2 FNYEAQ (reference sequence).

What was sequenced was peripheral blood or thyroid tissue (not recorded which). The chain recombines TRBV7-7 with TRBJ2-5, with 9 bases that match TRBD1. This sequence originates from an adult woman with Graves' disease, either hyperthyroidism or ophthalmopathy (not recorded which). CDR3 DNA sequence: TGTGCTAGCAGCTTAGAAGGGACAGGGCGGGAGACCCAGTACTTC. Encoded protein: CASSLEGTGRETQYF.